What follows are 4 T cell receptor beta chains derived from one specimen sequenced in a study of cytomegalovirus exposure and HLA in healthy donors. Both 60 Vbeta primers and 13 Jbeta primers went into the PCR. TCRdb's table, derived via immunoSEQ multiplex PCR, lists solely in-frame clones and lacks some. The sample lists more than 200,000 clones; around 80% were seen once. Sequences were obtained from PBMCs. The receptors were gathered from a girl aged 2-15 years in good health and CMV-seronegative.

The chain employs TRBV5-1 and TRBJ2-7; 10 nucleotides match TRBD1. The CDR3 has 16 amino acids. Germline V gene lookup returns CDR1 SGHRS and CDR2 YFSETQ. Germline trimming cut 6 bases from V and 6 bases from J; bases unmatched to any gene: 15. The CDR3 here is CASNYIPGQGTREQYF. The CDR3 DNA reads TGCGCCAGCAACTACATACCGGGACAGGGGACGCGCGAGCAGTACTTC.

J is TRBJ1-3 and V is TRBV10-1; D ambiguous. The germline gives CDR1 WNHNN, CDR2 SYGVQD (reference sequence). This CDR3 comprises 15 residues. V was pared by 10 bases and J by 0 bases, with 16 bases between. The CDR3 nucleotides read TGCGCCACCTCCCGGAGAGCGAGCTCTGGAAACACCATATATTTT. Translating it yields CATSRRASSGNTIYF.

The V call is TRBV29-1, the J call TRBJ2-5, with 10 bases identical to TRBD2. With V trimmed by 4 bases and J by 5 bases, 13 bases remained unmatched. CDR1 and CDR2 (germline): SQVTM, ANQGSEA. The CDR3 sequence is 16 residues long. The CDR3 DNA follows: TGCAGCGTTGCAGGGACTAGCGACCAATCTCTGGAGACCCAGTACTTC. Protein: CSVAGTSDQSLETQYF.

The V and J genes are TRBV19 and TRBJ2-7; D is possibly TRBD2 (5 bases). The CDR3 spans 15 residues. Germline-derived CDR1 and CDR2 are LNHDA and SQIVND (reference sequence). V lost 5 bases and J lost 2, with 16 bases in between. CDR3 nucleotide sequence: TGTGCCAGTAGTTCAACGAGGGCCATGCCCTACGAGCAGTACTTC. Its protein is CASSSTRAMPYEQYF.